This T cell receptor (beta chain) was retrieved from a study of cytomegalovirus exposure and HLA in healthy donors. Study-wide findings and caveats: The majority of CMV-associated TCR beta chains were reported as apparently HLA-restricted in a later analysis.

Regarding this clone: What it recognizes is unknown.

PCR used 60 Vbeta primers and 13 Jbeta primers. Repertoires were generated with immunoSEQ multiplex PCR, while TCRdb's copy carries only in-frame clones and drops some. The repertoire holds around 170,000 clones, with approximately 80% as singletons. The V end lost 7 bases, the J end lost 1 base, and 29 bases lay between the germline ends. The CDR3 runs to 20 residues. Germline V gene sequence: CDR1 WSHSY, CDR2 SAAADI. The sequenced sample was PBMCs. The chain uses TRBV10-2 and TRBJ2-1, with D tentatively TRBD2 (7 bases). This TCR was sampled from a man aged 18 to 30 in good health and CMV-seronegative. The CDR3 coding sequence is TGCGCCAGCAAAGGAGGAATCCAAACGGGGGGCCCGTGGTCCTACAATGAGCAGTTCTTC. Protein: CASKGGIQTGGPWSYNEQFF.